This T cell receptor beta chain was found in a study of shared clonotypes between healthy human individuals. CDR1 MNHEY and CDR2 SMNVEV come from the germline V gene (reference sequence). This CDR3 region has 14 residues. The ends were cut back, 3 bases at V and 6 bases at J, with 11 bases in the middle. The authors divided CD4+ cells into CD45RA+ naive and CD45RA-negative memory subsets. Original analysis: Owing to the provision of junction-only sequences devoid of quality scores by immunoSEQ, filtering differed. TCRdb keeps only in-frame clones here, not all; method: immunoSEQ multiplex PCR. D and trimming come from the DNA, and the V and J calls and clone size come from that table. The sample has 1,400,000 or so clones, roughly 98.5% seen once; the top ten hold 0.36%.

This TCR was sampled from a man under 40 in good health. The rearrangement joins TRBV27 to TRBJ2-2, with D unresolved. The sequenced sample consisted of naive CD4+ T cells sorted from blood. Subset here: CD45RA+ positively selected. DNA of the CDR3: TGTGCCAGCAGTTTTGGCAGGCGTCCCGGGGAGCTGTTTTTT. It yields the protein CASSFGRRPGELFF.